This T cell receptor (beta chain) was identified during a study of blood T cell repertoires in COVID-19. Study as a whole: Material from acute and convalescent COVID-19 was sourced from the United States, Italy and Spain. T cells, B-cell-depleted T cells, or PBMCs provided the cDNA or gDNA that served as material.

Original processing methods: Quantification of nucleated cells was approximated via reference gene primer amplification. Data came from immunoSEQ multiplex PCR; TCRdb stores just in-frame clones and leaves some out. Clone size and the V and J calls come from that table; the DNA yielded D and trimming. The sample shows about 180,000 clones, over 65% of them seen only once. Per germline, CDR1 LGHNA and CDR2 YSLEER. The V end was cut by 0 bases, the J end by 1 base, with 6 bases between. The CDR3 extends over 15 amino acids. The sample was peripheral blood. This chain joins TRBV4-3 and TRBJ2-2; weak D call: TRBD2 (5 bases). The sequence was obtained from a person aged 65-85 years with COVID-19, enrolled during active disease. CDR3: CASSQDTRNTGELFF. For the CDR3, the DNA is TGCGCCAGCAGCCAAGACACTAGGAACACCGGGGAGCTGTTTTTT.